This TCR beta chain originates from a study of graft-versus-host responses after intestinal transplantation. CDR1 SGHRS and CDR2 YFSETQ come from the germline V gene. Trimming removed 0 bases at V and 7 bases at J, with 8 bases between. There are 13 residues in the CDR3. The repertoire was sequenced with immunoSEQ multiplex PCR; TCRdb's copy has only in-frame clones and lacks some. The repertoire holds about 120,000 clones, with approximately 92% as singletons. With regard to this clone: Its matching antigen is unknown.

This sample comprised unstimulated CD4+ T cells sorted from spleen or lymph node cells, obtained before transplant. J is TRBJ2-1 and V is TRBV5-1, with D perhaps TRBD2 (5 bases). The receptor's source is a human donor who was the organ donor for an intestinal transplant. Written as DNA, the CDR3 is TGCGCCAGCAGCTTGGAGCCGGGGAATGAGCAGTTCTTC. Protein: CASSLEPGNEQFF.